These T cell receptor beta chains were read from a single sample in a study of T cells after yellow fever vaccination. TCRdb reanalysed the 5' RACE reads using MiXCR and keeps one entry per CDR3 protein. The sample consists of about 230,000 distinct CDR3 sequences, 6.5% to 7.5% of them appearing once. The starting material was CD4+ T cells sorted from PBMCs, obtained on the day of the yellow fever booster vaccination. The receptors stem from a man aged 25 to 45 who received the YFV17D yellow fever vaccine. Each CDR3 is given without its conserved first and last residue. Fields, in order: J gene, D gene, V gene, CDR3 protein. The D gene is left open where the match is weak.

J gene: TRBJ2-7
D gene: TRBD2
V gene: TRBV6-1
CDR3 protein: ASRGLAEAYEQY

J gene: TRBJ2-3
D gene: NA
V gene: TRBV20-1
CDR3 protein: SAKESGGGLVGTQY

J gene: TRBJ1-1
D gene: TRBD1
V gene: TRBV7-2
CDR3 protein: ASSLTGGGITEAF

J gene: TRBJ1-1
D gene: TRBD1
V gene: TRBV19
CDR3 protein: ASQGAVEAF

J gene: TRBJ2-1
D gene: NA
V gene: TRBV18
CDR3 protein: ASSPNRVNEQF

J gene: TRBJ2-2
D gene: NA
V gene: TRBV20-1
CDR3 protein: SAREGGPGELF

J gene: TRBJ2-3
D gene: NA
V gene: TRBV6-1
CDR3 protein: ASSTTRKTDTQY

J gene: TRBJ2-3
D gene: NA
V gene: TRBV7-2
CDR3 protein: ASTFAAADTQY

J gene: TRBJ2-7
D gene: NA
V gene: TRBV9
CDR3 protein: ASSAGTVTYEQY

J gene: TRBJ2-3
D gene: NA
V gene: TRBV5-6
CDR3 protein: ASSYWAGTDTQY

J gene: TRBJ2-6
D gene: NA
V gene: TRBV11-2
CDR3 protein: ASSPKGQINSGANVLT

J gene: TRBJ2-1
D gene: NA
V gene: TRBV21-1
CDR3 protein: ASSKEGSYNEQF

J gene: TRBJ2-1
D gene: NA
V gene: TRBV12-3/TRBV12-4
CDR3 protein: ASSLQASYNEQF

J gene: TRBJ1-5
D gene: NA
V gene: TRBV12-3/TRBV12-4
CDR3 protein: ASTAVNQPQH

J gene: TRBJ2-2
D gene: NA
V gene: TRBV5-1
CDR3 protein: ASSLGGFNTGELF

J gene: TRBJ1-1
D gene: NA
V gene: TRBV5-1
CDR3 protein: ASSEGQNTEAF

J gene: TRBJ2-4
D gene: NA
V gene: TRBV5-1
CDR3 protein: ASSLSPLAKNIQY

J gene: TRBJ2-3
D gene: TRBD1
V gene: TRBV20-1
CDR3 protein: SAGDRSPDTQY

J gene: TRBJ2-1
D gene: NA
V gene: TRBV6-2/TRBV6-3
CDR3 protein: ASSYSRVSSYNEQF

J gene: TRBJ2-4
D gene: TRBD2
V gene: TRBV15
CDR3 protein: ATSRDAGVNIQY

J gene: TRBJ1-1
D gene: NA
V gene: TRBV3-1
CDR3 protein: ASSADRNTEAF

J gene: TRBJ2-1
D gene: TRBD1
V gene: TRBV10-3
CDR3 protein: AISPTGDEQF

J gene: TRBJ2-2
D gene: NA
V gene: TRBV7-8
CDR3 protein: ASSRLVPGELF

J gene: TRBJ1-1
D gene: NA
V gene: TRBV6-6
CDR3 protein: ASSYPENTEAF

J gene: TRBJ1-1
D gene: NA
V gene: TRBV20-1
CDR3 protein: SARVVPLMNTEAF

J gene: TRBJ2-1
D gene: NA
V gene: TRBV18
CDR3 protein: ASSRETPLGQF

J gene: TRBJ2-6
D gene: TRBD2
V gene: TRBV2
CDR3 protein: ASSPPAGGRPTGANVLT